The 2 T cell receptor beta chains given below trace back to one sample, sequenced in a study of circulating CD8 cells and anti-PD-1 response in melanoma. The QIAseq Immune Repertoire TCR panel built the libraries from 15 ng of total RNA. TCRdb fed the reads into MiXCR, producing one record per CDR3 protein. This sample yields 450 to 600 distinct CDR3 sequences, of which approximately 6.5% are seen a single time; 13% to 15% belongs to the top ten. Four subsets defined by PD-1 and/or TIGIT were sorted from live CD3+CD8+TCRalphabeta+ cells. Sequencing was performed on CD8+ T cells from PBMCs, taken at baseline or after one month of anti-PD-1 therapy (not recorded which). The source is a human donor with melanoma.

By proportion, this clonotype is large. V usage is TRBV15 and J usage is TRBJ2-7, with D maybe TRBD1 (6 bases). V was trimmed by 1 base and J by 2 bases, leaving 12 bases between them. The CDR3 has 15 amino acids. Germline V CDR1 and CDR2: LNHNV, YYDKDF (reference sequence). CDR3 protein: CATSRADSQTYEQYF. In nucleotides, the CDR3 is TGTGCCACCAGCAGAGCGGACAGCCAGACCTACGAGCAGTACTTC.

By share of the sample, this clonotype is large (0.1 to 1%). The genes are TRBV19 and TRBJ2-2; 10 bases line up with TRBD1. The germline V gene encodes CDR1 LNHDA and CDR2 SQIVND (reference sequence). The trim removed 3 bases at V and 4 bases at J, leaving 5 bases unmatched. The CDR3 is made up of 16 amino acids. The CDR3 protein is CASSIGTGEGTGELFF. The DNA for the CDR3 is TGTGCCAGTAGTATCGGGACAGGGGAAGGCACCGGGGAGCTGTTTTTT.